The present T cell receptor beta chain was sequenced within a study of T cells in localized non-small cell lung cancer. Whole-study findings and limits: Uninvolved neighboring lung showed the greatest T cell clonality, exceeding tumor.

This clone came up a few times. Its antigen is not identified. TCRdb keeps only in-frame clones here, not all; method: immunoSEQ multiplex PCR. This sample has tens of thousands of clones, with around 73% found just once. V gave up 3 bases and J gave up 3 bases, with 15 bases separating them. Germline values: CDR1 SGHDT, CDR2 YYEEEE. This CDR3 contains 16 residues. The receptor comes from a male donor aged 60 or over with stage II squamous cell lung carcinoma. The sample here was peripheral blood, taken before any cancer treatment. The gene calls are TRBV5-6 and TRBJ1-4; TRBD1 is a possible D gene (5 bases). The CDR3 nucleotides are TGTGCCAGCAGCTCTATAAAAGCAGGGCCTAATGAAAAACTGTTTTTT. Protein product: CASSSIKAGPNEKLFF.